This is a list of T cell receptor beta chains from one sample in a study of patients and donors after allogeneic stem cell transplantation. TCRdb itself ran the RT-PCR reads through MiXCR, one entry per CDR3 protein. The data contain about 400,000 distinct CDR3 sequences, approximately 16% of them singletons. The source material was blood, either unsorted or a sorted T cell fraction (not recorded which). All receptors come from a human donor who was either an allogeneic HSCT recipient or a stem cell or donor lymphocyte infusion donor (not recorded which). It is not recorded whose cells these are; they may come from a transplant donor. The CDR3 runs from the conserved cysteine through the conserved F or W. D genes are given only for firm matches. The size field is filled for only some rows; it gives once, few, many or a size class.

clone size,D gene,V gene,J gene,CDR3 DNA,CDR3 protein
.,.,TRBV7-9,TRBJ2-5,TGTGCCAGCAGCTTAGCGGTGACAGCAATGTCAGGAGACACCCAGTACTTC,CASSLAVTAMSGDTQYF
many,TRBD1,TRBV2,TRBJ2-2,TGTGCCAGCAAGCTCCGGGACAGGGAAGCCCGGGAGCTGTTTTTT,CASKLRDREARELFF
.,.,TRBV20-1,TRBJ2-7,TGCAGTGCTAGAGACCCGATGTCCTCCTACGAGCAGTACTTC,CSARDPMSSYEQYF
.,.,TRBV7-9,TRBJ2-2,TGTGCCAGCAGCCGTAGACTCACCGGGGAGCTGTTTTTT,CASSRRLTGELFF
.,.,TRBV20-1,TRBJ1-2,TGCAGTGCTTGGGGACCCCTCGAATATGGCTACACCTTC,CSAWGPLEYGYTF
many,.,TRBV12-3/TRBV12-4,TRBJ2-1,TGTGCCAGCAGTATTCCCCGGGACTTAACCGCCTACAATGAGCAGTTCTTC,CASSIPRDLTAYNEQFF
.,.,TRBV2,TRBJ1-5,TGTGCCAGCAGTGGCCCGACGAGACAGCCCCAGCATTTT,CASSGPTRQPQHF
few,.,TRBV4-1,TRBJ2-5,TGCGCCAGCAGCCTAACGGCGGGCATGGAGACCCAGTACTTC,CASSLTAGMETQYF
few,.,TRBV21-1,TRBJ2-3,TGTGCCAGCAGCCAAGGACTAGCGGGGGCCGCAAGGAGAGAAGATACGCAGTATTTT,CASSQGLAGAARREDTQYF
.,.,TRBV6-5,TRBJ2-5,TGTGCCAGCAGTTACTCCAGGACACAACGAGAGACCCAGTACTTC,CASSYSRTQRETQYF
.,.,TRBV11-2,TRBJ1-1,TGTGCCAGCTTACAGGTTCGCACTGAAGCTTTCTTT,CASLQVRTEAFF
.,.,TRBV15,TRBJ2-1,TGTGCCACCAGGGGGGCCAGGGATCAGCAGTTCTTC,CATRGARDQQFF
.,.,TRBV4-1,TRBJ2-7,TGCGCCAGCAGCCAAGCACAACCGTACGAGCAGTACTTC,CASSQAQPYEQYF
few,.,TRBV7-9,TRBJ2-5,TGTGCCAGCAGCTTAATAACAAAGACCCAGTACTTC,CASSLITKTQYF
.,.,TRBV20-1,TRBJ1-4,TGCAGTGCTAGAATCGGGGAAAAACTGTTTTTT,CSARIGEKLFF
.,TRBD2,TRBV19,TRBJ2-1,TGTGCCAGTAGTATAATACTAGCGGGAGGTGAGCAGTTCTTC,CASSIILAGGEQFF
once,.,TRBV20-1,TRBJ2-2,TGCAGTGCTAAGCTGGGGGAGCTGTTTTTT,CSAKLGELFF
.,TRBD2,TRBV6-5,TRBJ2-3,TGTGCCAGCAGTTACTCGTCTAGCGGGGATGCATACGATACGCAGTATTTT,CASSYSSSGDAYDTQYF
.,TRBD2,TRBV12-3/TRBV12-4,TRBJ2-7,TGTGCCAGCAGCGCCGGGACTACCGAATACGAGCAGTACTTC,CASSAGTTEYEQYF
few,.,TRBV5-8,TRBJ2-1,TGTGCCAGCAGCTTGATGGTAACAGCCAATTACAATGAGCAGTTCTTC,CASSLMVTANYNEQFF
.,.,TRBV6-2/TRBV6-3,TRBJ2-2,TGTGCCAGCCTTCTAGCTAGGAAGTACACCGGGGAGCTGTTTTTT,CASLLARKYTGELFF
few,.,TRBV5-1,TRBJ2-2,TGCGCCAGCAGCTTGGCCCACGTTACCGGGGAGCTGTTTTTT,CASSLAHVTGELFF
.,.,TRBV24-1,TRBJ2-1,TGTGCCACCAGTGACCCGGACAGTTTCTCCTACAATGAGCAGTTCTTC,CATSDPDSFSYNEQFF
.,TRBD1,TRBV20-1,TRBJ2-1,TGCAGTCATTCGAATTTGACAGGGGACAATGAGCAGTTCTTC,CSHSNLTGDNEQFF
many,.,TRBV6-5,TRBJ2-7,TGTGCCAGCAGTTATGGCGCAGCTACCTCCTACGAGCAGTACTTC,CASSYGAATSYEQYF
.,.,TRBV7-2,TRBJ2-1,TGTGCCAGCAGCGCCCGCCGGCTAAAACACTACAATGAGCAGTTCTTC,CASSARRLKHYNEQFF
few,.,TRBV2,TRBJ2-1,TGTGCCAGCATCGGGACCGCCTTTCGCTTC,CASIGTAFRF
few,.,TRBV6-1,TRBJ2-5,TGTGCCAGCAGAGCGGACCGCGCGATCCAAGAGACCCAGTACTTC,CASRADRAIQETQYF
few,.,TRBV6-1,TRBJ2-2,TGTGCCAGCAGTCCAGGGGTGACCGGGGAGCTGTTTTTT,CASSPGVTGELFF
few,.,TRBV5-5,TRBJ2-7,TGTGCCAGCAGCTTGCCCGACAGTGCCTACGAGCAGTACTTC,CASSLPDSAYEQYF
.,.,TRBV18,TRBJ2-5,TGTGCCAGCTCACCAGATCTGGGAGGGACCCAGTACTTC,CASSPDLGGTQYF
few,.,TRBV30,TRBJ1-2,TGTGCCGGACGGGGAGGGGATCAAGGCTACACCTTC,CAGRGGDQGYTF
.,.,TRBV4-1,TRBJ1-2,TGCGCCAGCAGCCAAGCAGTGCTGTCCTATGGCTACACCTTC,CASSQAVLSYGYTF
many,.,TRBV10-3,TRBJ1-1,TGTGCCATCACCTTCCAGGGGAACACTGAAGCTTTCTTT,CAITFQGNTEAFF
.,.,TRBV20-1,TRBJ1-5,TGCAGTGCCAGTGTAACGGCAGGGAATCAGCCCCAGCATTTT,CSASVTAGNQPQHF
.,TRBD1,TRBV10-3,TRBJ2-5,TGTGCCATCAGTGATGGACAGGGACGACAAGAGACCCAGTACTTC,CAISDGQGRQETQYF
.,.,TRBV3-1,TRBJ1-2,TGTGCCAGCAGCCAAGTGACATCAGGTGGCTACACCTTC,CASSQVTSGGYTF
.,.,TRBV7-9,TRBJ1-4,TGTGCCAGCATTTTACTCGGGGTCGGAAATGAAAAACTGTTTTTT,CASILLGVGNEKLFF
once,TRBD2,TRBV28,TRBJ2-7,TGTGCTACACAGCAGACCGGGAGGGCCTCCTACGAGCAGTACTTC,CATQQTGRASYEQYF
few,TRBD1,TRBV10-3,TRBJ1-1,TGTGCCATCAGTGAAGGACAGGGGAACACTGAAGCTTTCTTT,CAISEGQGNTEAFF
few,TRBD1,TRBV6-1,TRBJ2-2,TGTGCCAGCAGGGGACAGGCTTACGGCGGGGAGCTGTTTTTT,CASRGQAYGGELFF
.,.,TRBV5-1,TRBJ2-3,TGCGCCAGCAGCTTACAGGGAGGAGATACGCAGTATTTT,CASSLQGGDTQYF
few,.,TRBV15,TRBJ2-1,TGTGCCACCAGCAGAGACATTTACAATGAGCAGTTCTTC,CATSRDIYNEQFF
.,.,TRBV7-8,TRBJ2-2,TGTGCCAGCAGCCCTAGGCGGGGTAACACCGGGGAGCTGTTTTTT,CASSPRRGNTGELFF
few,.,TRBV2,TRBJ2-2,TGTGCCAGCAGGACTAGTCCCACCGGGGAGCTGTTTTTT,CASRTSPTGELFF
.,.,TRBV20-1,TRBJ1-2,TGCAGGGGAATGGACAGCGGTGAATTGTATGGGGGCTACACCTTC,CRGMDSGELYGGYTF
.,.,TRBV4-3,TRBJ2-2,TGCGCCAGCAGCACGACACTTGCGAACACCGGGGAGCTGTTTTTT,CASSTTLANTGELFF
few,TRBD2,TRBV18,TRBJ2-1,TGTGCCAGCTCACCACGTGCAGCGGGATCCTACAATGAGCAGTTCTTC,CASSPRAAGSYNEQFF
.,TRBD2,TRBV2,TRBJ2-1,TGTGCCAGCAGTGTGTTACTAGCGGTTAATTCTGAGCAGTTCTTC,CASSVLLAVNSEQFF
many,.,TRBV6-1,TRBJ2-3,TGTGCCAGCAGTCCCCGGACGGGAGCTAGCACAGATACGCAGTATTTT,CASSPRTGASTDTQYF
many,.,TRBV25-1,TRBJ2-2,TGTGCCAGCAGTGTGGGGCCTGGGGAGCTGTTTTTT,CASSVGPGELFF
.,.,TRBV5-1,TRBJ1-4,TGCGCCAGCAGTGTGGGCAGGGGACCTGAAAAACTGTTTTTT,CASSVGRGPEKLFF
many,.,TRBV14,TRBJ2-3,TGTGCCAGCAGCCAAGATCGCCGGGGGCGGACAGATACGCAGTATTTT,CASSQDRRGRTDTQYF
many,TRBD1,TRBV5-1,TRBJ2-7,TGCGCCAGCAGCAACAGGGGGCCCGCCTACGAGCAGTACTTC,CASSNRGPAYEQYF
few,.,TRBV6-1,TRBJ1-2,TGTGCCAGCAGGGAAGGGAGGATGGACCATGGCTACACCTTC,CASREGRMDHGYTF
few,.,TRBV10-3,TRBJ2-5,TGTGCCATCAGTGAGGGGGACGGGGAAGTACGGGAGACCCAGTACTTC,CAISEGDGEVRETQYF
.,TRBD1,TRBV24-1,TRBJ2-5,TGTGCCACCAGTGTCCCCGGGACAGGGGGGACCCAGTACTTC,CATSVPGTGGTQYF
.,.,TRBV5-1,TRBJ1-2,TGCGCCAGCAGCGGGGGCGCTTTGAACTTTGGCTACACCTTC,CASSGGALNFGYTF
few,.,TRBV20-1,TRBJ1-1,TGCAGTGCTACATCAGACTCCACTGAAGCTTTCTTT,CSATSDSTEAFF